This TCR beta chain appears in the sequencing data of a study of blood T cell repertoires in COVID-19 (dated by TCRdb to between 2020 and 2021). Background on the whole study: Collaborator samples came from the United States, Italy and Spain and covered acute and convalescent phases of COVID-19. Subjects who had been exposed to COVID-19, were actively infected with it, or had recovered from it provided the deeply sampled blood TCRbeta repertoires that made up the dataset. The samples were drawn from two sources: the first 160 participants of the ongoing ImmuneRACE study, and 1,000 to 1,500 subjects contributed by 6 global collaborators. The repertoires were released in a freely available public database intended as a resource for research on the immune response to SARS-CoV-2. The prospective study material was composed of cDNA or gDNA derived from T cells, B-cell-depleted T cells, or PBMCs. Sample metadata almost always included a de-identified subject ID, COVID-19 status, age in years and sex. Where HLA class I and class II types were available, the types were taken from metadata supplied by the sample provider, not from assay-based typing.

Collaborating institutions collected whole blood in K2EDTA tubes following their own protocols. For TCRbeta analysis, collaborator samples were shipped as frozen whole blood, as isolated PBMCs, or as DNA extracted from either sample type. TCRbeta CDR3 regions were amplified from genomic DNA by means of the immunoSEQ Assay, a bias-controlled multiplex PCR. The study's processing was this. Within the assay, amplification of reference gene primers was used to estimate how many nucleated cells each sample contained. To quantify the absolute abundance of each unique TCRbeta CDR3 rearrangement, sequence reads were collapsed and filtered. For each sample, productive Simpson clonality was calculated by taking the square root of Simpson's diversity index across productive rearrangements. This is the immuneACCESS table as TCRdb keeps it, with only in-frame sequences that have V and J called. A part of the clones is gone; compared with another copy, unresolved V genes explain less than half, and the rest is unexplained. V and J calls and clone size are those listed in that table; D and trimming were worked out from the DNA. For this sample the table gives under 300,000 clones, of which roughly 86% were detected only once. In total, the top ten clones hold about 12% of the sample.

Taken from the germline V gene, the CDR1 and CDR2 loops are SGHVS and FNYEAQ. V is pruned by 5 bases and J by 4 bases, leaving 5 bases of the junction without a gene match. Counted from cysteine to phenylalanine, this CDR3 has 13 amino acids. Just CDR3 DNA is preserved here, 39 bases in frame from base 1. Beyond this particular receptor, the publication reports: The amount of clinical and demographic metadata varied by source and participant and was provided uncurated.

On this clone itself: Its cognate antigen has yet to be identified. No per-base quality is available; no much larger clone lies one base away.

The TCR comes from an elderly man with acute or convalescent COVID-19. The sequenced sample was peripheral blood. In this chain, TRBV7-6 is recombined with TRBJ2-7, with 7 bases in between that match TRBD1. DNA sequence: TGTGCCAGCAGCACGAGACAGGGTTACGAGCAGTACTTC. This sequence encodes CASSTRQGYEQYF.